A single T cell receptor beta chain is shown here with its context. Some clones are missing from TCRdb's copy, which holds only in-frame ones; the method was immunoSEQ multiplex PCR. The data hold some 130,000 clones, with 90% observed a single time. This entry comes from a study of OX40 agonist ivuxolimab in advanced cancers. Germline-derived CDR1 and CDR2 are SNHLY and FYNNEI. After removal of 5 bases from V and 0 bases from J, the junction contained 8 bases not matched to a gene. The CDR3 extends over 17 amino acids. Sequencing used CD4+ or CD8+ T cells sorted from blood, obtained in a trial of the OX40 agonist ivuxolimab. V gene TRBV2 combines with J gene TRBJ1-3; 9 bases match TRBD1. This TCR came from an adult with an advanced solid tumor such as melanoma, head and neck, liver or kidney cancer. CDR3 residues: CASSPRDRAVSGNTIYF. As DNA, the CDR3 is TGTGCCAGCAGTCCTAGGGACAGGGCTGTCTCTGGAAACACCATATATTTT.